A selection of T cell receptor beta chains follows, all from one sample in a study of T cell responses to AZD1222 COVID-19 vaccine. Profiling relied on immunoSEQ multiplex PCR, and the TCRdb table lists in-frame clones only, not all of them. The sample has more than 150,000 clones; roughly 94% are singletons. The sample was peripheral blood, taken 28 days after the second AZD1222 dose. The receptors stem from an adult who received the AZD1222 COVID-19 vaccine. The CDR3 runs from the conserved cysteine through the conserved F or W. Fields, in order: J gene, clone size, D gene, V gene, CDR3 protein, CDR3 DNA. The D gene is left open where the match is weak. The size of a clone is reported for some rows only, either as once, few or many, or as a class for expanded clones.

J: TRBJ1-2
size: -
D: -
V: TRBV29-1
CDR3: CSVAAGTNYGYTF
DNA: TGCAGCGTTGCGGCGGGTACTAACTATGGCTACACCTTC

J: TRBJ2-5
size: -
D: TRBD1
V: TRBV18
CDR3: CASSPRTGAQETQYF
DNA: TGTGCCAGCTCACCCAGGACAGGGGCGCAAGAGACCCAGTACTTC

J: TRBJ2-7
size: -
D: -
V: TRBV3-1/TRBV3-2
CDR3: CASSQELRRFYEQYF
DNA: TGTGCCAGCAGCCAAGAGTTGAGGAGATTCTACGAGCAGTACTTC

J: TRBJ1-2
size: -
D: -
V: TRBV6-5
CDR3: CASSYSPGQGGYTF
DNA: TGTGCCAGCAGTTACTCGCCAGGCCAGGGGGGCTACACCTTC

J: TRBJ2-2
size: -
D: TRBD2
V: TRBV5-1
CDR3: CASSQRGGTTGELFF
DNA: TGCGCCAGCAGCCAGCGGGGGGGAACGACCGGGGAGCTGTTTTTT

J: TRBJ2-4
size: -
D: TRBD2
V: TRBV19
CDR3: CASSRGLPQNIQYF
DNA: TGTGCCAGTAGTAGGGGACTACCCCAAAACATTCAGTACTTC

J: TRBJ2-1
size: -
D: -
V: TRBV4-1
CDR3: CASSQDGGGREQFF
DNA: TGCGCCAGCAGCCAAGACGGAGGGGGACGGGAGCAGTTCTTC

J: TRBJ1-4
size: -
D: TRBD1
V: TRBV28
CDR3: CASSPGQTNEKLFF
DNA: TGTGCCAGCAGTCCGGGACAGACTAATGAAAAACTGTTTTTT

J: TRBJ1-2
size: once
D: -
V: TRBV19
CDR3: CASSLTGTLINYGYTF
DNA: TGTGCCAGTAGTTTAACCGGGACCCTTATTAACTATGGCTACACCTTC

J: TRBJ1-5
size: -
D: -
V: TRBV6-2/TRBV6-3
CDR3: CASSLMFRINQPQHF
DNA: TGTGCCAGCAGTTTGATGTTCAGGATCAATCAGCCCCAGCATTTT

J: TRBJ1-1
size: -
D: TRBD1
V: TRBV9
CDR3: CASSPPQGGTEAFF
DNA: TGTGCCAGCAGCCCACCGCAGGGGGGTACTGAAGCTTTCTTT

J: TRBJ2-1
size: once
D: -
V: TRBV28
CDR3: CASSFQGSSYNEQFF
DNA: TGTGCCAGCAGTTTCCAGGGGAGCTCCTACAATGAGCAGTTCTTC

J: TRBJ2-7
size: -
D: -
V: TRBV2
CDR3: CASSDRGSEQYF
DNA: TGTGCCAGCAGTGACAGGGGAAGCGAGCAGTACTTC

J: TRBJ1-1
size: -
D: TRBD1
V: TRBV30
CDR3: CAWRQGGIYTEAFF
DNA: TGTGCCTGGAGACAGGGGGGGATTTACACTGAAGCTTTCTTT

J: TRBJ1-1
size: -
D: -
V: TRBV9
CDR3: CASSVGGRGPEAFF
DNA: TGTGCCAGCAGCGTAGGCGGCCGGGGGCCTGAAGCTTTCTTT

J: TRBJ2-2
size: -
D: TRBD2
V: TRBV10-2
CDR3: CASGDRFLGLAGDTGELFF
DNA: TGCGCCAGCGGGGACAGATTTCTCGGACTAGCGGGAGACACCGGGGAGCTGTTTTTT

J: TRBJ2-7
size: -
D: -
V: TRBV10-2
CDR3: CASSLDDYEQYF
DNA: TGCGCCAGCAGTTTGGACGACTACGAGCAGTACTTC

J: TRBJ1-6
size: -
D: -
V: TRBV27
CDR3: CASSPLGGVGSPLHF
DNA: TGTGCCAGCAGTCCCTTGGGGGGAGTTGGATCACCCCTCCACTTT

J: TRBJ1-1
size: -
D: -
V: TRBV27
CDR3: CASSLSYYFRVVGSFF
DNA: TGTGCCAGCAGTTTATCGTACTATTTCCGGGTAGTCGGGTCTTTCTTT

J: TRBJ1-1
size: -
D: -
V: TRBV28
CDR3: CASSPIEVANTEAFF
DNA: TGTGCCAGCAGCCCAATTGAGGTAGCGAACACTGAAGCTTTCTTT

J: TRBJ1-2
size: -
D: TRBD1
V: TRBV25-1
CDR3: CASSGLGQSYRYGYTF
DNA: TGTGCCAGCAGTGGGTTGGGACAGAGTTACCGCTATGGCTACACCTTC

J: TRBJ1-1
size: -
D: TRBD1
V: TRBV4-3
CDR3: CASSQGQGLNTEAFF
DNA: TGCGCCAGCAGCCAAGGACAGGGCTTGAACACTGAAGCTTTCTTT

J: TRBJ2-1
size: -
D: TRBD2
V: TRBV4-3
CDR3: CASSQTPDVGGNYNEQFF
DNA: TGCGCCAGCAGCCAAACCCCTGACGTGGGAGGGAACTACAATGAGCAGTTCTTC

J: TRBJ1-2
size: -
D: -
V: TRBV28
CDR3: CASSFSGLGGYGYTF
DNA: TGTGCCAGCAGTTTTAGTGGTTTAGGAGGCTATGGCTACACCTTC

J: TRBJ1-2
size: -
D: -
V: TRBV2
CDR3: CASSERTGGGYTF
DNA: TGTGCCAGCAGTGAAAGGACTGGTGGAGGCTACACCTTC

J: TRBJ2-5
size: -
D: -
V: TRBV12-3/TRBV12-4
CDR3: CASRGLETQYF
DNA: TGTGCCAGCAGGGGGCTAGAGACCCAGTACTTC

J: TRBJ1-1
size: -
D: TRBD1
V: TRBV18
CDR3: CASSPGTAQKAFF
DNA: TGTGCCAGCTCACCAGGGACAGCCCAAAAAGCTTTCTTT

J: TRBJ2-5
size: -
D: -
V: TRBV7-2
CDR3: CASSLVLSGGKRETQYF
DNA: TGTGCCAGCAGCTTAGTTCTAAGTGGGGGGAAGAGGGAGACCCAGTACTTC

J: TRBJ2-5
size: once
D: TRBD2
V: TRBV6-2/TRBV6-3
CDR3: CASSYGTSGSPIRETQYF
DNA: TGTGCCAGCAGTTACGGGACTAGCGGGAGTCCCATCCGGGAGACCCAGTACTTC

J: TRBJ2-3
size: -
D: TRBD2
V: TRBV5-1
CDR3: CASSRGGAGTDTQYF
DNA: TGCGCCAGCAGCCGCGGGGGGGCCGGAACAGATACGCAGTATTTT

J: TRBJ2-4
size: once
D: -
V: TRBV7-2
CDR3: CASSSFLERGNIQYF
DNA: TGTGCCAGCAGCTCCTTCCTGGAGCGCGGAAACATTCAGTACTTC

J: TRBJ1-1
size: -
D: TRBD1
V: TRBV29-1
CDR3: CSVDRGTFTEAFF
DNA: TGCAGCGTCGACAGGGGAACCTTCACTGAAGCTTTCTTT

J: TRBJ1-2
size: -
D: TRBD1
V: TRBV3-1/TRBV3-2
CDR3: CASSQVRGQQFLYGYTF
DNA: TGTGCCAGCAGCCAAGTGAGGGGACAGCAATTCCTCTATGGCTACACCTTC

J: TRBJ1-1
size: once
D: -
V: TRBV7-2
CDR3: CASSLGISFRSLETEAFF
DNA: TGTGCCAGCAGCTTAGGTATAAGTTTCAGGAGCCTGGAAACTGAAGCTTTCTTT

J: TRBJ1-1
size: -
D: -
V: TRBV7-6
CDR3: CATVGGQRSETEAFF
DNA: TGTGCCACGGTTGGCGGGCAGAGAAGCGAAACTGAAGCTTTCTTT

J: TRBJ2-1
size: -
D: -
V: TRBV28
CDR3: CASSFRGPNEQFF
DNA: TGTGCCAGCAGTTTCAGGGGCCCCAATGAGCAGTTCTTC

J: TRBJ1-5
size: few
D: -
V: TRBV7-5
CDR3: CARRPSNQPQHF
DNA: TGTGCCAGGAGACCGAGCAATCAGCCCCAGCATTTT

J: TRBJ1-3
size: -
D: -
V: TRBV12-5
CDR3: CATGLGGNTIYF
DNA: TGTGCTACCGGGTTAGGTGGAAACACCATATATTTT

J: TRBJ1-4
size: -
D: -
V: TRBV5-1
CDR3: CASSLAGQSTNEKLFF
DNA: TGCGCCAGCAGCTTGGCTGGACAGTCAACTAATGAAAAACTGTTTTTT

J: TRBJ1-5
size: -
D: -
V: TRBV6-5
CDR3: CASSYRPGDQPQHF
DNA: TGTGCCAGCAGTTACCGCCCCGGGGATCAGCCCCAGCATTTT

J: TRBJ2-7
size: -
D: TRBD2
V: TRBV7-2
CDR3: CASSPTWTSGLYEQYF
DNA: TGTGCCAGCAGCCCGACCTGGACTAGCGGGCTCTACGAGCAGTACTTC

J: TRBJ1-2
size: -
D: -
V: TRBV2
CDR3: CASILLGGSVVGYTF
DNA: TGTGCCAGCATCTTATTGGGGGGGAGCGTGGTTGGCTACACCTTC

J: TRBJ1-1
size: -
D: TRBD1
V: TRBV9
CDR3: CASSATGGEAFF
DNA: TGTGCCAGCAGCGCAACAGGGGGTGAAGCTTTCTTT

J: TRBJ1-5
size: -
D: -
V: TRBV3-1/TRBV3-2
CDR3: CASSQAGRAGNQPQHF
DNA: TGTGCCAGCAGCCAGGCGGGACGGGCCGGCAATCAGCCCCAGCATTTT

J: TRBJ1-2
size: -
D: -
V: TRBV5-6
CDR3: CASSLRQINYGYTF
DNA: TGTGCCAGCAGCTTGAGGCAGATTAACTATGGCTACACCTTC

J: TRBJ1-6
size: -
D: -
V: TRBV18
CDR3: CASSPNRESPLHF
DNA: TGTGCCAGCTCACCAAACAGGGAATCACCCCTCCACTTT

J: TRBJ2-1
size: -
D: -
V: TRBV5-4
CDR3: CASSLDSRGSNEQFF
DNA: TGTGCCAGCAGCTTGGATTCGCGGGGCTCGAATGAGCAGTTCTTC

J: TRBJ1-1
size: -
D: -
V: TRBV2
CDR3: CASSVQGLGTEAFF
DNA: TGTGCCAGCAGTGTGCAGGGACTGGGAACTGAAGCTTTCTTT

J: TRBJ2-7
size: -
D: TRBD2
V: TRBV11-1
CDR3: CASSRQGLAGPYEQYF
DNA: TGTGCCAGCAGCCGACAGGGACTAGCGGGTCCCTACGAGCAGTACTTC

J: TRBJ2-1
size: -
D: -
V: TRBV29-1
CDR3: CSVESDGVGEQFF
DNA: TGCAGCGTTGAAAGCGATGGGGTGGGTGAGCAGTTCTTC

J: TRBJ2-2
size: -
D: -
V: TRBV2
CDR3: CASSGRAPNTGELFF
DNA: TGTGCCAGCAGTGGCCGGGCGCCGAACACCGGGGAGCTGTTTTTT

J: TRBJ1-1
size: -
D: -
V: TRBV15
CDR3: CATSRDRGMSSEAFF
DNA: TGTGCCACCAGCAGAGATCGAGGCATGTCGTCTGAAGCTTTCTTT

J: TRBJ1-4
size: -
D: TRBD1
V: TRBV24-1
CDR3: CATSDKALGQGGKLFF
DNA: TGTGCCACCAGTGATAAAGCCCTTGGACAGGGAGGAAAACTGTTTTTT

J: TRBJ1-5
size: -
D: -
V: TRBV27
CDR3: CASPGPFTARVSNQPQHF
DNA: TGTGCCAGCCCCGGTCCCTTTACTGCCCGGGTGAGCAATCAGCCCCAGCATTTT